The clone carrying this T cell receptor beta chain was recorded many times. What it recognizes is unknown. This entry is derived from a study of response to subunit inactivated influenza vaccine. Deletions cut 2 bases from V and 2 bases from J, with 19 bases between. The CDR3 runs 17 residues. Germline CDR1 is SQVTM and CDR2 is ANQGSEA. Study-level findings and limits: T cells newly recruited by each seasonal influenza vaccination are few, the authors suggested.

One entry per CDR3 protein results from TCRdb running MiXCR on the RT-PCR reads. The data show fewer than 200,000 distinct CDR3 sequences, about a tenth seen once. The source was non-naive T cells sorted from PBMCs, collected on the day of vaccination. This sequence was found in a man in his fifties or sixties who received an inactivated influenza vaccine. The chain uses TRBV29-1 and TRBJ1-3; D perhaps matches TRBD1 (5 bases). The CDR3 sequence is CSVESNSRGSAGNTIYF. DNA of the CDR3: TGCAGCGTTGAAAGCAACTCACGGGGGTCCGCTGGAAACACCATATATTTT.